This T cell receptor (beta chain) came from a study of T cells after yellow fever vaccination. Whole-study results and caveats: The presence of abundant clonotypes contaminating from the bulk population was possible in FACS-sorted repertoires.

Germline V gene sequence: CDR1 MNHEY, CDR2 SVGEGT. V shed 7 bases and J shed 8 bases, with 9 bases lying between them. The CDR3 sequence is 11 residues long. TCRdb itself ran the 5' RACE reads through MiXCR, one entry per CDR3 protein. The table has some 200,000 distinct CDR3 sequences, 9.5% to 12% seen once. This clonotype was seen a few times. Its antigen is not identified. This rearrangement joins TRBV6-2 or TRBV6-3 to TRBJ2-1; D is ambiguous. The source material was CD8+ T cells sorted from PBMCs, sampled 15 days after the yellow fever booster vaccination. The receptor was isolated from a man between 18 and 29 years old who received the YFV17D yellow fever vaccine. The DNA for the CDR3 is TGTGCCAGCACCATGCGGCATGAGCAGTTCTTC. It codes for CASTMRHEQFF.